A single sample gave rise to the 14 T cell receptor beta chains below, sequenced in a study of regulatory T cells in long-lasting Graves disease. CDR3 regions were amplified by Arm-PCR using iRepertoire HTBI primers to build TCR beta libraries. TCRdb independently ran MiXCR on the multiplex PCR reads; one entry per CDR3 protein. Among around 460,000 distinct CDR3 sequences listed, around 13% were seen once. Described time point: newly diagnosed GD, antithyroid drugs for less than 3 months. PBMCs were the source of the RNA used for TCR sequencing. These data were also filed under a second study, of T cells in Graves' hyperthyroidism and ophthalmopathy.

Material: peripheral blood mononuclear cells (PBMCs), obtained at new diagnosis, from a patient treated with antithyroid drugs. These receptors came from a woman in her fifties or sixties with Graves disease.

Ten or more counts support this clonotype. The chain has TRBV28 and TRBJ2-7; the D is unclear. Between the trimmed V and J ends, which lost 6 bases and 3 bases, there was a span of 12 bases. This CDR3 comprises 13 residues. The germline gives CDR1 MDHEN, CDR2 SYDVKM. As DNA, the CDR3 is TGTGCCAGCAGCTTGACGCGGAACTACGAGCAGTACTTC. Amino acids: CASSLTRNYEQYF.

As to this clonotype: A much larger clone differs by one base, so this may be a read error. The chain is built from TRBV2 and TRBJ2-1; D might be TRBD2 (6 bases). CDR1 is SNHLY and CDR2 is FYNNEI in the germline V gene. The ends were cut back, 2 bases at V and 0 bases at J, with 14 bases in the middle. The CDR3 consists of 17 residues. The CDR3 coding sequence is TGTGCCAGCAGTGAACTCGGCGGGGCGGCCTCCTACAATGAGCAGTTCTTC. Residues: CASSELGGAASYNEQFF.

This clonotype was detected only a few times. V and J are TRBV28 and TRBJ2-6; D not resolved. Germline V gene sequence: CDR1 MDHEN, CDR2 SYDVKM. With 6 bases removed from V and 1 base from J, the gap between germline ends came to 4 bases. This CDR3 region has 13 residues. The CDR3 sequence: CASRESGANVLTF. DNA of the CDR3: TGTGCCAGCAGGGAGTCTGGGGCCAACGTCCTGACTTTC.

In this sample, this clonotype turned up many times. This chain connects TRBV5-1 to TRBJ1-1; TRBD1 is a possible D gene (6 bases). The germline CDR1 and CDR2 sequences are SGHRS and YFSETQ. Trimming left V 0 bases short and J 8 bases short, with 14 bases between. CDR3 length equals 14 residues. This CDR3 reads CASSLVGGQTEAFF. In DNA form, the CDR3 reads TGCGCCAGCAGCTTGGTTGGTGGACAGACAGAAGCTTTCTTT.

In this sample, this clonotype turned up many times. The CDR3 DNA reads as TGTGCCAGCAGCGTAGCACATTCTAGCACAGATACGCAGTATTTT. Translation: CASSVAHSSTDTQYF. The rearrangement uses TRBV9 and TRBJ2-3, with no clear D. Trimming removed 0 bases at V and 0 bases at J, with 8 bases between. The CDR3 sequence is 15 residues long. Germline CDR1 and CDR2: SGDLS and YYNGEE.

This clonotype was observed many times. CDR3 coding DNA: TGTGCCAGCAGTGATTTGGGAGATCAGCCCCAGCATTTT. This encodes CASSDLGDQPQHF. V usage is TRBV2 and J usage is TRBJ1-5; D is undetermined. Trimming stripped 3 bases from V and 5 bases from J, with 8 bases between. CDR1 and CDR2 from the germline V gene are SNHLY and FYNNEI. The CDR3 covers 13 residues. Looking up the rest from reference TRBV2 and TRBJ1-5 gives the full variable domain: EPEVTQTPSHQVTQMGQEVILRCVPISNHLYFYWYRQILGQKVEFLVSFYNNEISEKSEIFDDQFSVERPDGSNFTLKIRSTKLEDSAMYFCASSDLGDQPQHFGDGTRLSIL.

This clonotype was counted a few times. This chain uses TRBV13 with TRBJ2-5; 7 bases match TRBD2. The length of the CDR3 is 14 residues. After removal of 3 bases from V and 5 bases from J, the junction contained 6 bases not matched to a gene. CDR1 and CDR2 from the germline V gene are PRHDT and FYEKMQ (reference sequence). CDR3 sequence: CASSFRQAGETQYF. The CDR3 DNA reads as TGTGCCAGCAGCTTCAGGCAAGCGGGGGAGACCCAGTACTTC.

This sequence joins TRBV19 and TRBJ2-2; D possibly uses TRBD1 or TRBD2 (5 bases each). Trimming removed 4 bases at V and 1 base at J, with 10 bases between. This CDR3 contains 15 residues. Germline CDR1 and CDR2: LNHDA and SQIVND (reference sequence). Here the CDR3 reads CASSRPGRNTGELFF. The CDR3 bases are TGTGCCAGTAGTAGGCCGGGACGGAACACCGGGGAGCTGTTTTTT.

This clonotype has a handful of counts. With a much larger clone just one base away, this may be a read error. The chain links TRBV28 to TRBJ2-5, with TRBD2 matching 7 bases. There are 17 residues in the CDR3. CDR1 and CDR2 from the germline V gene are MDHEN and SYDVKM. For the CDR3, the DNA is TGTGCCAGCAGTTACCCCAGACGACTAGCCCAGCAAGAGGCCCAGTACTTC. Translating gives CASSYPRRLAQQEAQYF.

In this sample, this clonotype turned up many times. Written as DNA, the CDR3 is TGTGCCAGCAGGGACAGGAAAATGAACACTGAAGCTTTCTTT. Its translation: CASRDRKMNTEAFF. This chain connects TRBV28 to TRBJ1-1; TRBD1 aligns across 7 bases. The length of the CDR3 is 14 residues. CDR1 MDHEN and CDR2 SYDVKM come from the germline V gene. V was clipped by 6 bases and J by 0 bases; unmatched bases: 4.

This clonotype appeared a few times. This rearrangement joins TRBV19 to TRBJ2-6; TRBD1 matches at 9 bases. V lost 7 bases to trimming and J lost 2 bases; unmatched junction nucleotides: 9. Germline V gene lookup returns CDR1 LNHDA and CDR2 SQIVND (reference sequence). The CDR3 contains 17 residues. The CDR3, as DNA: TGTGCCAGTAACGCCGGGACAGGGCTCACTGGGGCCAACGTCCTGACTTTC. This translates into CASNAGTGLTGANVLTF.

The chain links TRBV6-2 or TRBV6-3 to TRBJ1-5; a weak D match, TRBD1 (5 bases). V was clipped by 6 bases and J by 5 bases, with 11 bases between them. CDR3 length equals 13 residues. The germline gives CDR1 MNHEY, CDR2 SVGEGT. CDR3 DNA sequence: TGTGCCAGCAGGGGGGTTTACGATCAGCCCCAGCATTTT. The encoded protein is CASRGVYDQPQHF.

This clonotype was seen repeatedly, ten times or more. V usage is TRBV30 and J usage is TRBJ1-1; 8 bases fit TRBD1. This CDR3 is 14 amino acids long. Germline V gene sequence: CDR1 GTSNPN, CDR2 SVGIG (reference sequence). The ends lost 2 bases at V and 2 bases at J; junction bases unmatched: 4. The CDR3 loop reads CAWSRGQVNTEAFF. The CDR3 coding sequence is TGTGCCTGGAGTAGGGGACAGGTTAACACTGAAGCTTTCTTT.

This clonotype was picked up many times. The CDR3 loop is CASSQGLANTGELFF. For the CDR3, the DNA is TGTGCCAGCAGCCAAGGACTAGCGAACACCGGGGAGCTGTTTTTT. The chain has TRBV3-1 and TRBJ2-2; D might be TRBD2 (6 bases). The ends were cut back, 1 base at V and 0 bases at J, with 6 bases in the middle. The length of the CDR3 is 15 residues. Germline V gene lookup returns CDR1 LGHDT and CDR2 YNNKEL (reference sequence).